This TCR beta chain was identified during a study of control samples from healthy donors and cancer patients. V was shortened by 2 bases and J by 2 bases, with 13 bases between the two germline ends. Germline values: CDR1 MNHEY, CDR2 SMNVEV (reference sequence). The CDR3 loop spans 15 amino acids. Libraries were prepared by immunoSEQ multiplex PCR; TCRdb keeps only in-frame clonotypes and omits some of them. The table shows under 150,000 clones, with roughly 91% occurring only once. The sample taken for sequencing was PBMCs. This sequence was found in a man over 45 with head and neck cancer. The chain combines TRBV27 with TRBJ2-7; no clear D. CDR3 residues: CASSLVRGSAYEQYF. DNA of the CDR3: TGTGCCAGCAGTTTAGTAAGAGGTTCCGCCTACGAGCAGTACTTC.